Listed here is a single T cell receptor (beta chain). Original processing methods: How many nucleated cells were present was estimated from reference gene primer amplification. The assay was immunoSEQ multiplex PCR, and TCRdb's table has in-frame clones only and misses some. V and J calls and clone size are as listed in that table; D and trimming were resolved from the DNA. The sample contains about 190,000 clones, more than 85% of which appear only once. All enrollees were roughly 18 to 89 years old and from about 24 US areas. Germline V lookup: CDR1 SNHLY, CDR2 FYNNEI. CDR3 length: 16 amino acids. The trim removed 3 bases at V and 0 bases at J, leaving 8 bases unmatched. The sample originates from a study of blood T cell repertoires in COVID-19. Study summary: From T cells, B-cell-depleted T cells, or PBMCs came the material, which was cDNA or gDNA.

V is TRBV2 and J is TRBJ2-7; 7 bases fit TRBD1. The sequence was collected from a woman aged 40 to 49 in a cohort exposed to, infected with or recovered from COVID-19 (not recorded which). Source material: PBMCs or T cells enriched from blood (not recorded which). The CDR3 here is CASSEAGRQGSYEQYF. The CDR3 region has the DNA TGTGCCAGCAGTGAGGCAGGCAGACAGGGCTCCTACGAGCAGTACTTC.